One and the same sample provided the 9 T cell receptor beta chains below, sequenced in a study of T cell repertoires in ileal Crohn's disease. Libraries were prepared by immunoSEQ multiplex PCR; TCRdb keeps only in-frame clonotypes and omits some of them. In the table there are about 8,400 clones, around 96% of which are singletons. The sample taken for sequencing was ileal tissue. These receptors came from an adult with Crohn's disease.

The chain links TRBV28 to TRBJ1-5; TRBD1 matches 9 bases. Germline-derived CDR1 and CDR2 are MDHEN and SYDVKM. This CDR3 comprises 16 residues. Trimming took 5 bases from V and 3 from J; bases not matched to a gene: 8. CDR3 sequence reads: CASSTRDRAYNQPQHF. The CDR3 DNA is TGTGCCAGCAGTACCAGGGACAGGGCATACAATCAGCCCCAGCATTTT.

The genes are TRBV2 and TRBJ1-4; possibly TRBD1 for D (6 bases). CDR1 SNHLY and CDR2 FYNNEI come from the germline V gene. Trimming removed 7 bases at V and 12 bases at J, with 15 bases between. The CDR3 is made up of 12 amino acids. For the CDR3, the DNA is TGTGCCAGCACCATTCACAGGGATGAACTGTTTTTT. Its translation is CASTIHRDELFF.

V and J are TRBV19 and TRBJ1-2, with D perhaps TRBD1 (5 bases). This CDR3 has 15 amino acids. Germline V lookup: CDR1 LNHDA, CDR2 SQIVND (reference sequence). The ends were cut back, 5 bases at V and 4 bases at J, with 17 bases in the middle. CDR3 amino acids: CASSPRVGGSYGYTF. The CDR3 DNA follows: TGTGCCAGTAGTCCCCGGGTTGGGGGGAGCTATGGCTACACCTTC.

Here the CDR3 DNA reads TGTGCCAGCAGCCGAAGGGGACTAGCGGGGGAGGATACGCAGTATTTT. This translates into CASSRRGLAGEDTQYF. J is TRBJ2-3 and V is TRBV5-5; 14 nucleotides match TRBD2. CDR1 is SGHKS, CDR2 YYEKEE, per germline (reference sequence). With V trimmed by 4 bases and J by 6 bases, 7 bases remained unmatched. CDR3 length: 16 residues.

The chain links TRBV7-3 to TRBJ1-2, with D maybe TRBD1 (5 bases). Trimming shortened V by 5 bases and J by 4 bases, and 11 bases separated the two germline ends. CDR3 length equals 13 residues. CDR1 SGHTA and CDR2 FQGTGA come from the germline V gene. The CDR3 sequence: CASSPTVGYGYTF. CDR3 coding DNA: TGTGCCAGCAGCCCGACAGTCGGCTATGGCTACACCTTC. Full variable domain (remainder filled in from reference TRBV7-3 and TRBJ1-2): GAGVSQTPSNKVTEKGKYVELRCDPISGHTALYWYRQSLGQGPEFLIYFQGTGAADDSGLPNDRFFAVRPEGSVSTLKIQRTERGDSAVYLCASSPTVGYGYTFGSGTRLTVV.

The chain couples TRBV7-9 to TRBJ1-1, with 8 bases aligning to TRBD1. This CDR3 region has 13 residues. The V and J ends lost 5 bases and 10 bases, in that order; junction bases with no gene match: 9. Germline-derived CDR1 and CDR2 are SEHNR and FQNEAQ (reference sequence). CDR3 residues: CASSPGTGVPAFF. The CDR3 DNA reads TGTGCCAGCAGCCCTGGGACAGGTGTCCCAGCTTTCTTT.

The chain carries TRBV5-1 and TRBJ1-5; 7 bases agree with TRBD1. The CDR3 extends over 15 amino acids. The V and J ends lost 0 bases and 7 bases, in that order; junction bases with no gene match: 7. In germline, CDR1 is SGHRS, CDR2 YFSETQ. CDR3 coding DNA: TGCGCCAGCAGCTTGGAAGGGGGCGCTCTGCAGCCCCAGCATTTT. It yields the protein CASSLEGGALQPQHF.

V gene TRBV5-1 combines with J gene TRBJ2-1, with 8 bases aligning to TRBD1. Per the germline V gene, CDR1 is SGHRS and CDR2 is YFSETQ. This CDR3 spans 15 amino acids. The V gene end was trimmed by 4 bases and the J gene end by 6 bases; junction bases not matched to a gene: 9. The CDR3 DNA reads TGCGCCAGCAGCCGCGGCGGGGACAGGAGCAATGAGCAGTTCTTC. It is translated as CASSRGGDRSNEQFF.

The chain carries TRBV5-4 and TRBJ2-4, with D unclear. Germline CDR1 and CDR2: SGHNT and YYREEE (reference sequence). Trimming pared 4 bases from V and 0 bases from J, leaving 8 bases between. The CDR3 spans 14 residues. CDR3 nucleotide sequence: TGTGCCAGCAGCATCGAGCTAGCCAAAAACATTCAGTACTTC. It translates to CASSIELAKNIQYF.